This TCR beta chain was profiled in a study of CD8+CD57+ T cells in acquired aplastic anemia. Looking at the study overall: The DNA of sorted CD4+ and CD8+ cells averaged approximately 3.2 ug. General study points: In common between the patients and the controls were around 30 CD8+ CDR3 sequences. CD8+ Simpson's diversity did not differ significantly between patients and controls.

With respect to this clonotype: Its antigen is unidentified.

Genomic DNA constituted the template upon which TCR beta VDJ and CDR3 profiling was performed. TCRdb re-called the reads with MiXCR, one entry per CDR3 protein. The sample yields about 48,000 distinct CDR3 sequences, over 60% seen once. This CDR3 region has 14 residues. Germline V CDR1 and CDR2: SGHRS, YFSETQ. The J segment lost 5 bases and the V segment lost 3 bases, leaving 7 bases of the junction unmatched. This TCR was sampled from a human donor in good health, serving as a control. This chain connects TRBV5-1 to TRBJ2-5, with 7 bases fitting TRBD2. Specimen: sorted CD4+, CD8+, or CD8+CD57+ T cells (not recorded which) from PBMCs. CDR3 in amino acids: CASSSRGSGETQYF. As DNA, the CDR3 is TGCGCCAGCAGCTCTCGCGGTAGCGGGGAGACCCAGTACTTC.